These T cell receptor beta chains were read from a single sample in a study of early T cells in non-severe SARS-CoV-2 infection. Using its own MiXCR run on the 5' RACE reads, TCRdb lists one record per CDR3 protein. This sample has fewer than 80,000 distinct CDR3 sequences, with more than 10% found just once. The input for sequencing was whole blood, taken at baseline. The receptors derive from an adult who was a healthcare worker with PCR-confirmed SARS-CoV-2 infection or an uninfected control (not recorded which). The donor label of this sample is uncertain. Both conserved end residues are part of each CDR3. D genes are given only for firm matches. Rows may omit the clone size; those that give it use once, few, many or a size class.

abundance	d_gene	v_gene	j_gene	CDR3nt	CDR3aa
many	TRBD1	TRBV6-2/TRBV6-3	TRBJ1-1	TGTGCCAGCATAACAGGGGGCTTTAACACTGAAGCTTTCTTT	CASITGGFNTEAFF
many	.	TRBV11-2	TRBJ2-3	TGTGCCAGCAGCCCGGGGTTCAGCACAGATACGCAGTATTTT	CASSPGFSTDTQYF
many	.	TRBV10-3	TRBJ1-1	TGTGCCATCAAGGATTCCCTCGCCAGCACTGAAGCTTTCTTT	CAIKDSLASTEAFF
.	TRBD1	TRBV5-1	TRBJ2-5	TGCGCCAGCAGTCGGACAGGGGCGACCCAGTACTTC	CASSRTGATQYF
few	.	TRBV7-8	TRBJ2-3	TGTGCCAGCAGCATGACTAGAGGCACAGATACGCAGTATTTT	CASSMTRGTDTQYF
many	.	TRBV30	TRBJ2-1	TGTGCCTGGAGCGGATTGGGTGAGCAGTTCTTC	CAWSGLGEQFF
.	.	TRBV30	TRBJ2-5	TGTGCCTGGAGTCGAGGGGAAGTAGAGACCCAGTACTTC	CAWSRGEVETQYF
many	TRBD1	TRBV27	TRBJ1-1	TGTGCCAGCACCCCCCGGGACAGGGCTACTGAAGCTTTCTTT	CASTPRDRATEAFF
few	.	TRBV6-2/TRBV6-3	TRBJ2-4	TGTGCCAGCAGTTACTCGTTACAGAGGGGAAACATTCAGTACTTC	CASSYSLQRGNIQYF
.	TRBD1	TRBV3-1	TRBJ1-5	TGTGCCAGCAGCCAAGGGGACAGGGTGGGCAATCAGCCCCAGCATTTT	CASSQGDRVGNQPQHF
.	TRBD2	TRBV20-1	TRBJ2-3	TGCAGTGCCGCCGGGACTAGCGGTCGCACAGATACGCAGTATTTT	CSAAGTSGRTDTQYF
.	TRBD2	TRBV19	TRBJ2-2	TGTGCCAGTAGTCCCGGGGGGACCGGGGAGCTGTTTTTT	CASSPGGTGELFF
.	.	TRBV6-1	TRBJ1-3	TGTGCCAGCAGATCCCCGGCCTGGGGAAACACCATATATTTT	CASRSPAWGNTIYF
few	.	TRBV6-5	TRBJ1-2	TGTGCCAGCAGTGCTCAGGGGTCTGTCTATGGCTACACCTTC	CASSAQGSVYGYTF
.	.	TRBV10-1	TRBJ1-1	TGCGCCAGCAGTGGAGCGGGGAACACTGAAGCTTTCTTT	CASSGAGNTEAFF
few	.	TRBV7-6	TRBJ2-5	TGTGCCAGCAGCTTAGTGGTTTCTCCGGGAGAGCAGTACTTC	CASSLVVSPGEQYF